The 31 T cell receptor beta chains below were found in one sample sequenced in a study of cytomegalovirus exposure and HLA in healthy donors. TCRdb's table, derived via immunoSEQ multiplex PCR, lists solely in-frame clones and lacks some. The sample gives around 240,000 clones, nearly 90% of which show up once; about 0.36% is in the top ten. The sequencing sample was made of PBMCs. These receptors came from a woman between 18 and 29 years old in good health and CMV-seronegative.

The CDR3 DNA sequence: TGTGCCAGCAGTCCTTGGTCGAGCTCTGGGGCCAACGTCCTGACTTTC. Encoded protein: CASSPWSSSGANVLTF. This chain connects TRBV6-4 to TRBJ2-6; unclear D gene. The CDR3 sequence is 16 residues long. Germline assignment: CDR1 MRHNA and CDR2 SNTAGT. Deletions cut 5 bases from V and 0 bases from J, with 11 bases between.

This clone occurred once. The chain employs TRBV5-1 and TRBJ2-2; 9 nucleotides agree with TRBD1. The trim removed 3 bases at V and 1 base at J, leaving 4 bases unmatched. This CDR3 is 16 amino acids long. The germline V gene encodes CDR1 SGHRS and CDR2 YFSETQ. The CDR3 loop reads CASSWTGVGNTGELFF. CDR3 bases: TGCGCCAGCAGCTGGACAGGGGTAGGGAACACCGGGGAGCTGTTTTTT.

The chain has TRBV28 and TRBJ1-2; D gene ambiguous. V lost 1 base, J lost 5 bases, and 14 bases lay in between. CDR3 length: 15 residues. Germline V gene data show CDR1 as MDHEN and CDR2 as SYDVKM. CDR3 residues: CASSLLEGGVYGYTF. The CDR3 DNA reads as TGTGCCAGCAGTTTATTAGAGGGAGGAGTATATGGCTACACCTTC.

This clone has a handful of counts. The chain has TRBV7-2 and TRBJ1-5; a weak D match, TRBD1 (6 bases). V lost 5 bases and J 6 bases, leaving 14 bases between the germline ends. The germline V gene has CDR1 SGHTA and CDR2 FQGNSA. The CDR3 consists of 14 residues. CDR3 sequence: CASSPRRGAQPQHF. CDR3 in DNA: TGTGCCAGCAGCCCCCGTCGGGGGGCTCAGCCCCAGCATTTT.

This chain links TRBV28 with TRBJ2-7; TRBD1 matches 8 bases. The CDR3 extends over 15 amino acids. CDR1 is MDHEN and CDR2 is SYDVKM in the germline V gene. Unmatched junction bases numbered 9, after V lost 2 bases and J lost 6 bases. The CDR3 loop is CASSLVPRGLVEQYF. DNA of the CDR3: TGTGCCAGCAGTTTAGTTCCCAGGGGGCTGGTCGAGCAGTACTTC. Together with reference TRBV28 and TRBJ2-7, the CDR3 gives the full variable domain: DVKVTQSSRYLVKRTGEKVFLECVQDMDHENMFWYRQDPGLGLRLIYFSYDVKMKEKGDIPEGYSVSREKKERFSLILESASTNQTSMYLCASSLVPRGLVEQYFGPGTRLTVT.

This chain connects TRBV4-1 to TRBJ1-4; 7 bases align to TRBD1. CDR1 MGHRA and CDR2 YSYEKL come from the germline V gene. The trim removed 0 bases at V and 7 bases at J, leaving 14 bases unmatched. There are 18 residues in the CDR3. CDR3: CASSQDPVGQDRFEKLFF. CDR3 nucleotides: TGCGCCAGCAGCCAAGATCCCGTAGGACAGGATCGATTTGAAAAACTGTTTTTT.

The chain employs TRBV6-5 and TRBJ2-7; TRBD2 aligns across 9 bases. Germline V gene lookup returns CDR1 MNHEY and CDR2 SVGAGI. The trim removed 6 bases at V and 2 bases at J, leaving 5 bases unmatched. The CDR3 is made up of 14 amino acids. Written as DNA, the CDR3 is TGTGCCAGCAGCTCTAGCGGGGACCCCTACGAGCAGTACTTC. Amino acids: CASSSSGDPYEQYF.

The chain joins TRBV9 to TRBJ1-2; the D gene is possibly TRBD1 (5 bases). In germline, CDR1 is SGDLS, CDR2 YYNGEE. This CDR3 is built from 18 residues. V dropped 3 bases and J dropped 0 bases, with 21 bases sitting between them. CDR3 region: CASSASGGREASNYGYTF. The CDR3 DNA follows: TGTGCCAGCAGCGCTTCGGGAGGCAGGGAGGCCTCTAACTATGGCTACACCTTC.

Details on this clone: The junction departs from the called germline gene at one end, perhaps through a read error. The chain employs TRBV19 and TRBJ2-1; a weak D match, TRBD1 (5 bases). CDR3 length equals 15 residues. Germline V lookup: CDR1 LNHDA, CDR2 SQIVND (reference sequence). CDR3 residues: CASSIGGAGYNEQFF. In DNA form, the CDR3 reads TGTGCCAGTAGCATAGGTGGGGCCGGGTACAATGAGCAGTTCTTC.

The chain joins TRBV2 to TRBJ1-4, with 8 nucleotides matching TRBD1. Unmatched junction bases numbered 3, after V lost 4 bases and J lost 2 bases. This CDR3 is 15 amino acids long. The V gene's germline CDR1 is SNHLY and CDR2 FYNNEI. The CDR3 nucleotides are TGTGCCAGCAGTGCCCGACAGGGGACTAATGAAAAACTGTTTTTT. Encoded protein: CASSARQGTNEKLFF.

Only a few counts were recorded for this clone. This rearrangement joins TRBV11-3 to TRBJ2-2; unclear D gene. Trimming took off 5 bases at V and 2 bases at J, with 3 bases between the two ends. CDR1 SGHNT and CDR2 YENEEA come from the germline V gene. This CDR3 has 12 amino acids. The CDR3 region has the DNA TGTGCCAGCAGCCTCAACACCGGGGAGCTGTTTTTT. Translated: CASSLNTGELFF.

This chain connects TRBV13 to TRBJ2-1, with 10 bases that match TRBD2. Germline V gene lookup returns CDR1 PRHDT and CDR2 FYEKMQ (reference sequence). The CDR3 is made up of 15 amino acids. Losses at the gene ends were 3 bases for V and 8 bases for J; bases not matched to a gene: 7. CDR3 residues: CASSFASGGAYEQFF. The CDR3, as DNA: TGTGCCAGCAGCTTTGCCAGCGGGGGGGCCTATGAGCAGTTCTTC. Filled out from reference TRBV13 and TRBJ2-1, the complete variable domain reads AAGVIQSPRHLIKEKRETATLKCYPIPRHDTVYWYQQGPGQDPQFLISFYEKMQSDKGSIPDRFSAQQFSDYHSELNMSSLELGDSALYFCASSFASGGAYEQFFGPGTRLTVL.

V is TRBV2 and J is TRBJ1-5, with D possibly matching TRBD1 (6 bases). The germline V gene encodes CDR1 SNHLY and CDR2 FYNNEI. Trimming took off 2 bases at V and 7 bases at J, with 12 bases between the two ends. This CDR3 has 14 amino acids. CDR3 in amino acids: CASSEQGRRQPQHF. DNA for the CDR3: TGTGCCAGCAGTGAACAGGGGCGGAGGCAGCCCCAGCATTTT.

This clone came up once. The J gene is TRBJ1-6, the V gene TRBV11-2, with D unresolved. The CDR3 is 17 amino acids. The V gene's germline CDR1 is SGHAT and CDR2 FQNNGV. V was shortened by 1 base and J by 0 bases, with 10 bases between the two germline ends. The CDR3 reads CASSLGWESSYNSPLHF. In DNA form, the CDR3 reads TGTGCCAGCAGCTTAGGGTGGGAGAGCTCCTATAATTCACCCCTCCACTTT.

The chain joins TRBV6-4 to TRBJ2-5; D might be TRBD2 (6 bases). This CDR3 region has 15 residues. From germline, CDR1 is MRHNA and CDR2 SNTAGT. Trimming cost V 4 bases and J 2 bases, with 14 bases left between them. The chain's CDR3 is CASSVRAAGQETQYF. CDR3 in DNA: TGTGCCAGCAGTGTCCGAGCAGCGGGTCAAGAGACCCAGTACTTC.

The chain is built from TRBV5-1 and TRBJ1-4; tentatively, D is TRBD1 (6 bases). Germline V gene data show CDR1 as SGHRS and CDR2 as YFSETQ. This CDR3 comprises 15 residues. V gave up 4 bases and J gave up 8 bases, with 18 bases separating them. The CDR3 nucleotides read TGCGCCAGCAGCCAAGGACAGTATGTAAACGAAAAACTGTTTTTT. The encoded protein is CASSQGQYVNEKLFF.

This chain uses TRBV2 with TRBJ2-3; no definite D call. Germline V gene data show CDR1 as SNHLY and CDR2 as FYNNEI. Between the trimmed V and J ends, which lost 6 bases and 1 base, there was a span of 5 bases. The CDR3 runs to 12 residues. DNA of the CDR3: TGTGCCAGCAGCGTTCGCACAGATACGCAGTATTTT. Its translation is CASSVRTDTQYF.

The gene calls are TRBV9 and TRBJ1-1; D is uncertain. The length of the CDR3 is 16 residues. V lost 0 bases and J 1 base, leaving 13 bases between the germline ends. In germline, CDR1 is SGDLS, CDR2 YYNGEE. The CDR3 region is CASSVGSGWSNTEAFF. The CDR3 region has the DNA TGTGCCAGCAGCGTAGGGTCCGGGTGGTCGAACACTGAAGCTTTCTTT.

The chain joins TRBV18 to TRBJ1-1; TRBD1 matches at 9 bases. There are 14 residues in the CDR3. J was trimmed by 4 bases and V by 6 bases; bases with no gene match: 6. The germline CDR1 and CDR2 sequences are KGHSH and LQKENI. The CDR3 region is CASSSDRGTTEAFF. The DNA of the CDR3 is TGTGCCAGCTCGTCAGACAGGGGGACCACTGAAGCTTTCTTT.

This clone was detected only a few times. The genes are TRBV2 and TRBJ1-2, with a tentative D call TRBD1 (6 bases). Between the trimmed V and J ends, which lost 3 bases and 6 bases, there was a span of 11 bases. The germline V gene has CDR1 SNHLY and CDR2 FYNNEI. The CDR3 is 13 residues long. CDR3 bases: TGTGCCAGCAGTGAGGCAGGGGAAGATGGCTACACCTTC. Translated, it gives CASSEAGEDGYTF. The full variable domain, completed using reference TRBV2 and TRBJ1-2, is EPEVTQTPSHQVTQMGQEVILRCVPISNHLYFYWYRQILGQKVEFLVSFYNNEISEKSEIFDDQFSVERPDGSNFTLKIRSTKLEDSAMYFCASSEAGEDGYTFGSGTRLTVV.

The chain links TRBV4-3 to TRBJ2-1, with TRBD1 matching 7 bases. Germline CDR1 reads LGHNA; CDR2 reads YSLEER. The CDR3 extends over 17 amino acids. V lost 1 base, J lost 5 bases, and 11 bases stayed unmatched. Here the CDR3 DNA reads TGCGCCAGCAGCCAAGGCCGACAGGGCCCCCACCACAATGAGCAGTTCTTC. Encoded protein: CASSQGRQGPHHNEQFF.

V gene TRBV28 combines with J gene TRBJ1-1; 7 positions agree with TRBD1. The J segment lost 4 bases and the V segment lost 2 bases, leaving 7 bases of the junction unmatched. Germline lookup yields CDR1 MDHEN and CDR2 SYDVKM. This CDR3 has 15 residues. The CDR3 DNA is TGTGCCAGCAGTTTAGCGGGACAGTACTTCACTGAAGCTTTCTTT. Translated, it gives CASSLAGQYFTEAFF.

This clone was observed a single time. The chain carries TRBV25-1 and TRBJ1-1, with D possibly TRBD1 on 5 matching bases. Germline V gives CDR1 MGHDK, CDR2 SYGVNS. This CDR3 comprises 14 residues. V was pared by 4 bases and J by 1 base, with 10 bases between. The DNA of the CDR3 is TGTGCCAGCAGTGTACAGGAGACGAACACTGAAGCTTTCTTT. The encoded protein is CASSVQETNTEAFF.

The V gene is TRBV28, the J gene TRBJ2-3; D is unclear. CDR3 length: 14 residues. The V end lost 4 bases, the J end lost 4 bases, and 12 bases lay between the germline ends. Germline CDR1 reads MDHEN; CDR2 reads SYDVKM. The CDR3 DNA sequence: TGTGCCAGCAGTTACCTGGCCTTGGCAGATACGCAGTATTTT. Protein sequence: CASSYLALADTQYF.

The chain recombines TRBV5-6 with TRBJ1-1; unclear D gene. CDR3 length: 16 amino acids. Germline V lookup: CDR1 SGHDT, CDR2 YYEEEE. V was pared by 4 bases and J by 3 bases, with 19 bases between. CDR3 region: CASSPEYRTAYTEAFF. CDR3 DNA sequence: TGTGCCAGCAGCCCAGAATATCGTACAGCCTACACTGAAGCTTTCTTT.

V gene TRBV7-9 combines with J gene TRBJ2-7; 11 bases agree with TRBD2. The CDR3 spans 14 residues. V lost 5 bases to trimming and J lost 6 bases; unmatched junction nucleotides: 6. Looked up from germline, CDR1 is SEHNR and CDR2 is FQNEAQ (reference sequence). The CDR3 loop reads CASSAPGLAAEQYV. The CDR3 region has the DNA TGTGCCAGCAGCGCCCCGGGACTAGCGGCCGAGCAGTACGTC.

The rearrangement uses TRBV15 and TRBJ2-1; D uncertain. Germline CDR1 reads LNHNV; CDR2 reads YYDKDF (reference sequence). CDR3 length: 13 residues. The germline V and J ends were trimmed by 3 bases and 4 bases, with 7 bases remaining between them. CDR3 sequence: CATSSAQYNEQFF. The DNA of the CDR3 is TGTGCCACCAGCAGCGCACAATACAATGAGCAGTTCTTC.

J is TRBJ1-5 and V is TRBV9, with D maybe TRBD1 (5 bases). This CDR3 comprises 14 residues. Trimming shortened V by 0 bases and J by 6 bases, and 10 bases separated the two germline ends. CDR1 is SGDLS, CDR2 YYNGEE, per germline. The CDR3, as DNA: TGTGCCAGCAGCGTAGCCAGGGAGGGTCAGCCCCAGCATTTT. As protein: CASSVAREGQPQHF.

J is TRBJ2-1 and V is TRBV7-9, with D possibly TRBD2 on 7 matching bases. V was shortened by 3 bases and J by 4 bases, with 13 bases between the two germline ends. Germline V gives CDR1 SEHNR, CDR2 FQNEAQ (reference sequence). The CDR3 is 15 amino acids. The CDR3 sequence is CASSLGGAIYNEQFF. The DNA for the CDR3 is TGTGCCAGCAGCTTGGGGGGGGCGATTTACAATGAGCAGTTCTTC.

The CDR3 DNA sequence: TGTGCCAGCAGCTTAAGGCAGGGCGATGGCTACACCTTC. Its translation: CASSLRQGDGYTF. V is TRBV7-9 and J is TRBJ1-2; possibly TRBD1 for D (5 bases). Trimming took 2 bases from V and 6 from J, leaving 10 bases between them. There are 13 residues in the CDR3. Looked up from germline, CDR1 is SEHNR and CDR2 is FQNEAQ (reference sequence).

The V and J genes are TRBV27 and TRBJ1-5, with 8 bases fitting TRBD1. The V and J ends lost 5 bases and 6 bases, in that order; junction bases with no gene match: 6. This CDR3 has 14 residues. Germline V gene lookup returns CDR1 MNHEY and CDR2 SMNVEV (reference sequence). The chain's CDR3 is CASSPGGGGQPQHF. The CDR3 bases are TGTGCCAGCAGTCCAGGGGGCGGGGGTCAGCCCCAGCATTTT.